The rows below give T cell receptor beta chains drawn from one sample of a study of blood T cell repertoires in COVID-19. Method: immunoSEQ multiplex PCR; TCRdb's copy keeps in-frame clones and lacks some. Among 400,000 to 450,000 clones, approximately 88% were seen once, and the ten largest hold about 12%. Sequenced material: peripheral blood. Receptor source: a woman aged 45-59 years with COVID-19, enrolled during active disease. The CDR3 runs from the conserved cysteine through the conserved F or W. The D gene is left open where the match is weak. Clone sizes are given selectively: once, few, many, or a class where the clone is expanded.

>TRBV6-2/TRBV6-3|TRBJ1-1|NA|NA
TGTGCCAGCAGTTACGGACAGTACACTGAAGCTTTCTTT
CASSYGQYTEAFF
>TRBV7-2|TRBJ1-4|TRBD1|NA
TGTGCCAGCAGCTCGACAGGGGTGGGAGAAAAACTGTTTTTT
CASSSTGVGEKLFF
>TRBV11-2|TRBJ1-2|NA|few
TGTGCCAGCAGCTCCAACCCTGCGGCCTTTGGCTACACCTTC
CASSSNPAAFGYTF
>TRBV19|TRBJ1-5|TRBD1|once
TGTGCCAGTAGTATAACAGGGGTGGAGAATCAGCCCCAGCATTTT
CASSITGVENQPQHF
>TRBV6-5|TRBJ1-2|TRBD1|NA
TGTGCCAGCATTTTCGACCGGGACAGCTATGGCTACACCTTC
CASIFDRDSYGYTF
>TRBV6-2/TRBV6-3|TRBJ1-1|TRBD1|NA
TGTGCCAGCAGTACACAGGGGGGAGGTGAAGCTTTCTTT
CASSTQGGGEAFF
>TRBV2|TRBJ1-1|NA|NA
TGTGCCAGCAGTCAAACAGGGCTGATGAACACTGAAGCTTTCTTT
CASSQTGLMNTEAFF
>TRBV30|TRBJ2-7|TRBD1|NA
TGTGCCTTCCGACAGGGGTACGAGCAGTACTTC
CAFRQGYEQYF
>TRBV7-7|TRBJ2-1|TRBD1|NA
TGTGCCAGCAGCTTAGAGAGGGGACAGGAGCAGTTCTTC
CASSLERGQEQFF
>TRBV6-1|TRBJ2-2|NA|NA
TGTGCCAGCAGTGACCCGGGTAGAGAGAGGCTGTTTTTT
CASSDPGRERLFF
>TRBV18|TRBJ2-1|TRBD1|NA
TGTGCCAGCTCGGGGACAGGGGCCCACGACAATGAGCAGTTCTTC
CASSGTGAHDNEQFF
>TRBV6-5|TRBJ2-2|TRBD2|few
TGTGCCAGCAGTTACGCTCGAACTAGCGGAACCGGGGAGCTGTTTTTT
CASSYARTSGTGELFF
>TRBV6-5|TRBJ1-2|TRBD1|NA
TGTGCCAGCAACCGGGACAGGGGGAACTATGGCTACACCTTC
CASNRDRGNYGYTF
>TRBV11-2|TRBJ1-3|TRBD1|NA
TGTGCCAGCGGACAGGGACTCTTCTCTGGAAACACCATATATTTT
CASGQGLFSGNTIYF
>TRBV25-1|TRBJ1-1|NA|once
TGTGCCAGCAGCGCCGGGGCTGAAGCTTTCTTT
CASSAGAEAFF
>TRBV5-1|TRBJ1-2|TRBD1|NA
TGCGCCAGCAGCCCCTCGACAGGGGAGGTCTATGGCTACACCTTC
CASSPSTGEVYGYTF
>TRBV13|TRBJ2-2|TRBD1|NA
TGTGCCAGCACTCTCGTGACAGGGGGCAACGGGGAGCTGTTTTTT
CASTLVTGGNGELFF
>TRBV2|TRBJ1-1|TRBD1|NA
TGTGCCAGCAGATCCCTCGGGACAGACACTGAAGCTTTCTTT
CASRSLGTDTEAFF
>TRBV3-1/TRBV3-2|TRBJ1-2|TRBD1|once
TGTGCCAGCAGCCTACCGGTTGGACAGGGGCTTCCGGAAGGCTACACCTTC
CASSLPVGQGLPEGYTF
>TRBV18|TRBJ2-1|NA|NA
TGTGCCAGCTCACGCTGGGAGGAGGACAATGAGCAGTTCTTC
CASSRWEEDNEQFF
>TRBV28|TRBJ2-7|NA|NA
TGTGCCAGCAGCGTACAGGGTTTTGGCTACGAGCAGTACTTC
CASSVQGFGYEQYF
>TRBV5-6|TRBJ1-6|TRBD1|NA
TGTGCCAGCAGCTGGGACAGGGGAGGTTCACCCCTCCACTTT
CASSWDRGGSPLHF
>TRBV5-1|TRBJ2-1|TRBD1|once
TGCGCCAGCAGCTGGGGACAGGAGGTTTCCAACTACAATGAGCAGTTCTTC
CASSWGQEVSNYNEQFF
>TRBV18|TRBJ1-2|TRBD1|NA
TGTGCCAGCTCACCTCCCACGAGGGACAGGGGCCATGGCTACACCTTC
CASSPPTRDRGHGYTF
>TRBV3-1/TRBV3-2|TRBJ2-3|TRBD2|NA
TGTGCCAGCTTCGGGGGGGTCGATACGCAGTATTTT
CASFGGVDTQYF
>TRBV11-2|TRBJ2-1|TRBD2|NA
TGTGCCAGCAGCTTTGGACTAGCGGGGAACTCCTACAATGAGCAGTTCTTC
CASSFGLAGNSYNEQFF